This T cell receptor (beta chain) was identified in a study of sequential checkpoint blockade in melanoma (dated 2019 in TCRdb). Concerning the study at large: In a 1:1 randomization, patients received either first-line nivolumab then ipilimumab (arm A) or ipilimumab then nivolumab (arm B). Both trial sequences were followed by maintenance nivolumab.

This clone was counted between two and nine times. Its antigen remains unidentified. Base qualities were left out, and no much larger clone turns up one base away. TCRbeta CDR3 regions were immunosequenced from genomic DNA with the immunoSEQ Assay. Before high-throughput sequencing, the genomic DNA was amplified using bias-controlled multiplex PCR. Under the source paper's analysis protocol: To quantify the absolute abundance of each unique TCRbeta CDR3 region, the sequences were collapsed and filtered. Clonality was defined as 1 minus Pielou's evenness and was calculated using productive rearrangements only. A previously published method was used to identify clones with significantly greater frequencies in on-treatment samples than in baseline samples. In TCRdb, the immuneACCESS table is reduced to in-frame sequences with V and J assigned. These tables do not hold every clone; where another copy was compared, an unresolved V gene accounts for under half, and the others remain unexplained. V and J calls plus clone size are reproduced from that table; the DNA served to infer D and trimming. The sample data list 30,000 to 45,000 clones, and about 88% of these were observed just once. 9.5% to 15% of the sample is held by the ten biggest clonotypes.

Explained via the paper, the treatment or condition label denotes: randomized to nivolumab then ipilimumab (arm A) or the reverse (arm B). No trial patient had received prior DNA-damaging chemotherapy. A FACS Aria II flow cytometer was used to sort live CD3+CD8+ cells that were negative for CD19 and CD56 from thawed PBMCs. Samples were obtained from patients with melanoma enrolled in CheckMate 064, a randomized, open-label phase II trial of sequential checkpoint blockade. Leukapheresis was used to collect peripheral blood mononuclear cells, which were then purified with Ficoll-Paque and frozen in human serum with about 9.3% DMSO. Immediately after sorting, the purity of the sorted blood CD3+CD8+ cells was confirmed to be >98%, and DNA was then extracted. The V end loses 9 bases and the J end loses 2 bases, and a stretch of 12 bases separates them. For CDR1 and CDR2, the germline V gene (reference sequence) lists SGHNT and YYREEE. From its cysteine to its phenylalanine, the CDR3 spans 12 amino acids. Only the CDR3 portion is preserved as DNA: 36 bases, with reading frame beginning at the first base.

Results the study describes overall, beyond this receptor: The response-prediction model combining TCR metrics and mutation burden needs validation in larger, independent patient cohorts.

The rearrangement joined TRBV5-4 to TRBJ2-7; the D segment could be TRBD2, given 7 matching bases. The TCR originated in a human donor with melanoma. The material sequenced was CD8+ T cells sorted from blood (inferred from file names), taken from a patient given nivolumab and ipilimumab in sequence. The sequenced DNA: TGTGCCACCGGGGGGCAGACCTACGAGCAGTACTTC. This is translated as CATGGQTYEQYF.